A single sample is the source of the 30 T cell receptor beta chains below, sequenced in a study of T cell repertoires in cytomegalovirus infection. TCRdb used MiXCR to reprocess the reads, holding one entry per CDR3 protein. In the table there are around 47,000 distinct CDR3 sequences, roughly 21% of which are singletons. Their recognized antigens are unknown. This material consisted of CD8+ T cells from cultured PBMCs, taken from culture after CMV antigen stimulation. The receptors originated from a human donor in good health (CMV status not recorded). Some clones in this sample may be carry-over from other donors' samples.

The chain is built from TRBV5-1 and TRBJ2-2; D is uncertain. Germline V gene data show CDR1 as SGHRS and CDR2 as YFSETQ. Trimming shortened V by 5 bases and J by 5 bases, and 10 bases separated the two germline ends. The CDR3 runs to 13 residues. In DNA form, the CDR3 reads TGCGCCAGCAGTCCGATGGGGACCGGGGAGCTGTTTTTT. It codes for CASSPMGTGELFF.

This clonotype has only a few counts. V gene TRBV27 combines with J gene TRBJ2-7, with a tentative D call TRBD2 (5 bases). Germline CDR1 MNHEY, CDR2 SMNVEV (reference sequence). CDR3 length: 14 amino acids. V lost 2 bases and J 3 bases, leaving 11 bases between the germline ends. CDR3 nucleotides: TGTGCCAGCAGTTTAGGGGTGGGAGTCTACGAGCAGTACTTC. It yields the protein CASSLGVGVYEQYF.

This clonotype showed up just a few times. The chain employs TRBV11-2 and TRBJ2-3; TRBD1 might be the D (6 bases). Germline V CDR1 and CDR2: SGHAT, FQNNGV. The CDR3 totals 15 residues. V was clipped by 1 base and J by 1 base, with 9 bases between them. CDR3 sequence reads: CASSLGGLRTDTQYF. CDR3 bases: TGTGCCAGCAGCTTAGGGGGGCTTCGCACAGATACGCAGTATTTT.

The chain is built from TRBV28 and TRBJ2-7; TRBD2 might be the D (6 bases). The ends were cut back, 3 bases at V and 2 bases at J, with 17 bases in the middle. The CDR3 consists of 16 residues. Germline values: CDR1 MDHEN, CDR2 SYDVKM. This chain's CDR3 is CASSLSRGGRAYEQYF. CDR3 nucleotide sequence: TGTGCCAGCAGTTTGAGCCGGGGAGGAAGGGCCTACGAGCAGTACTTC.

This clonotype was found many times. J is TRBJ2-1 and V is TRBV7-6, with D unresolved. In germline, CDR1 is SGHVS, CDR2 FNYEAQ. This CDR3 region has 13 residues. V dropped 5 bases and J dropped 9 bases, with 14 bases sitting between them. CDR3 sequence (DNA): TGTGCCAGCAGCCCCCCCGGCCTTCTTGAGCAGTTCTTC. Translated: CASSPPGLLEQFF.

There are a few counts of this clonotype. The rearrangement uses TRBV12-3 or TRBV12-4 and TRBJ2-3, with a weak D call TRBD2 (6 bases). This CDR3 contains 14 residues. V lost 10 bases and J 2 bases, leaving 16 bases between the germline ends. CDR3 protein: CAISLGGTTDTQYF. In nucleotides, the CDR3 is TGTGCCATCAGCTTGGGGGGTACCACAGATACGCAGTATTTT.

The chain couples TRBV7-9 to TRBJ1-3; 7 bases line up with TRBD1. There are 15 residues in the CDR3. The V gene end was trimmed by 3 bases and the J gene end by 8 bases; junction bases not matched to a gene: 10. Germline CDR1 and CDR2: SEHNR and FQNEAQ (reference sequence). CDR3 nucleotide sequence: TGTGCCAGCAGCTTGGCAGACAGGGATGTGGACACCATATATTTT. Its translation is CASSLADRDVDTIYF.

The table lists this clonotype with a few counts. The chain has TRBV7-8 and TRBJ1-5; D not resolved. Germline CDR1 is SGHVS and CDR2 is FQNEAQ. The CDR3 has 14 residues. Trimming shortened V by 2 bases and J by 7 bases, and 12 bases separated the two germline ends. CDR3 DNA sequence: TGTGCCAGCAGCTTACGAAGTGGAGAGCAGCCCCAGCATTTT. As protein: CASSLRSGEQPQHF.

In this sample, this clonotype turned up a few times. V gene TRBV7-9 combines with J gene TRBJ2-5; D may match TRBD1 or TRBD2 (6 bases each). The CDR3 spans 15 residues. V was cut by 1 base and J by 5 bases, with 14 bases left in between. The germline V gene has CDR1 SEHNR and CDR2 FQNEAQ (reference sequence). In DNA, the CDR3 is TGTGCCAGCAGCTTAGGCCCGGGGGCGAGGGAGACCCAGTACTTC. Amino acids: CASSLGPGARETQYF.

As concerns this clonotype: A junction boundary mismatches the germline segment, possibly from a read error. The chain combines TRBV6-2 or TRBV6-3 with TRBJ1-2, with D possibly TRBD1 on 5 matching bases. In germline, CDR1 is MNHEY, CDR2 SVGEGT. This CDR3 has 13 residues. The CDR3 coding sequence is TGTGACAGCAGTTATTATAGGACATCTGGCTACACCTTC. As protein: CDSSYYRTSGYTF.

The rearrangement uses TRBV7-2 and TRBJ1-5; TRBD1 is a possible D gene (5 bases). Germline V gene data show CDR1 as SGHTA and CDR2 as FQGNSA. The length of the CDR3 is 15 residues. Trimming pared 5 bases from V and 0 bases from J, leaving 11 bases between. CDR3 bases: TGTGCCAGCAGCCGATCGACAGTTAGCAATCAGCCCCAGCATTTT. Translated: CASSRSTVSNQPQHF.

V usage is TRBV20-1 and J usage is TRBJ1-2, with a weak D call TRBD1 (6 bases). V was shortened by 6 bases and J by 0 bases, with 17 bases between the two germline ends. The CDR3 contains 15 residues. Germline CDR1 DFQATT, CDR2 SNEGSKA (reference sequence). CDR3 sequence: CSAFDRPQTNYGYTF. The CDR3 region has the DNA TGCAGTGCCTTCGACAGGCCCCAGACTAACTATGGCTACACCTTC.

The V gene is TRBV19, the J gene TRBJ1-5; D is unresolved. The CDR3 sequence is 14 residues long. Deletions cut 3 bases from V and 4 bases from J, with 10 bases between. Looked up from germline, CDR1 is LNHDA and CDR2 is SQIVND (reference sequence). In DNA form, the CDR3 reads TGTGCCAGTAGTATCCTGCGGGTTAATCAGCCCCAGCATTTT. It is translated as CASSILRVNQPQHF.

This clonotype was counted only a few times. This sequence joins TRBV12-3 or TRBV12-4 and TRBJ2-7; D perhaps matches TRBD1 (7 bases). The CDR3 extends over 14 amino acids. Trimming cost V 3 bases and J 1 base, with 10 bases left between them. The CDR3 spells CASSLGGQSYEQYF. The CDR3 DNA reads as TGTGCCAGCAGTTTGGGGGGACAGTCCTACGAGCAGTACTTC.

This chain connects TRBV12-3 or TRBV12-4 to TRBJ2-5, with D tentatively TRBD1 (6 bases). Trimming shortened V by 6 bases and J by 2 bases, and 10 bases separated the two germline ends. The CDR3 is made up of 13 amino acids. CDR3 in DNA: TGTGCCAGCAGCAACAGGGCGCAAGAGACCCAGTACTTC. It codes for CASSNRAQETQYF.

This clonotype was seen only a few times. This rearrangement joins TRBV11-2 to TRBJ1-1, with TRBD1 as a possible D gene (6 bases). Germline loops: CDR1 SGHAT, CDR2 FQNNGV. V shed 2 bases and J shed 4 bases, with 14 bases lying between them. The CDR3 spans 15 residues. The CDR3 here is CASSLKRTAFTEAFF. CDR3 DNA: TGTGCCAGCAGCTTAAAAAGGACAGCCTTCACTGAAGCTTTCTTT.

The CDR3 coding sequence is TGTGCCAGCAGTTACCTAGGAGGGGGGCTCTACAATGAGCAGTTCTTC. Its protein is CASSYLGGGLYNEQFF. The rearrangement joins TRBV6-2 or TRBV6-3 to TRBJ2-1; D is possibly TRBD1 or TRBD2 (6 bases each). This CDR3 has 16 residues. Between the trimmed V and J ends, which lost 2 bases and 3 bases, there was a span of 14 bases. The germline V gene has CDR1 MNHEY and CDR2 SVGEGT.

The V and J genes are TRBV27 and TRBJ2-2; 9 bases agree with TRBD2. With V trimmed by 5 bases and J by 7 bases, 5 bases remained unmatched. This CDR3 comprises 14 residues. Germline V gene data show CDR1 as MNHEY and CDR2 as SMNVEV (reference sequence). CDR3 sequence: CASSLGLAGGELFF. The DNA for the CDR3 is TGTGCCAGCAGTCTGGGACTAGCAGGCGGGGAGCTGTTTTTT.

This clonotype has more than one count but fewer than ten. The chain combines TRBV7-8 with TRBJ1-1; 9 bases fit TRBD1. CDR3 length: 18 amino acids. Germline-derived CDR1 and CDR2 are SGHVS and FQNEAQ. The V gene end was trimmed by 7 bases and the J gene end by 3 bases; junction bases not matched to a gene: 18. CDR3 protein: CASTNPRGQGLMDTEAFF. The DNA of the CDR3 is TGTGCCAGCACCAACCCCCGGGGACAGGGTTTGATGGACACTGAAGCTTTCTTT.

This clonotype was counted a single time. The junction shows a germline mismatch at one end, possibly a read error. The rearrangement links TRBV2 to TRBJ2-6; D might be TRBD1 (5 bases). The CDR3 loop spans 12 amino acids. Looked up from germline, CDR1 is SNHLY and CDR2 is FYNNEI. The CDR3 reads CASTPGANGLTF. The CDR3, as DNA: TGTGCCAGCACCCCTGGGGCCAACGGCCTGACTTTC.

A few counts support this clonotype. The chain has TRBV4-1 and TRBJ2-7; D call uncertain. V lost 0 bases and J 6 bases, leaving 9 bases between the germline ends. Germline-derived CDR1 and CDR2 are MGHRA and YSYEKL. The CDR3 has 13 residues. CDR3 coding DNA: TGCGCCAGCAGCCAAGAGCAAGGTATCGAGCAGTACTTC. It translates to CASSQEQGIEQYF.

This rearrangement joins TRBV2 to TRBJ1-6; tentatively, D is TRBD1 (6 bases). The CDR3 consists of 17 residues. Germline V gene data show CDR1 as SNHLY and CDR2 as FYNNEI. The V gene lost 3 bases and the J gene lost 0 bases, with 12 bases spanning the gap. CDR3 sequence: CASSDTGMSSYNSPLHF. The CDR3 DNA reads TGTGCCAGCAGTGATACAGGGATGAGCTCCTATAATTCACCCCTCCACTTT.

This clonotype is deemed medium-sized. This sequence joins TRBV6-2 or TRBV6-3 and TRBJ1-1, with no clear D. The V gene's germline CDR1 is MNHEY and CDR2 SVGEGT. This CDR3 is 12 amino acids long. Trimming stripped 5 bases from V and 4 bases from J, with 8 bases between. The CDR3 spells CASSAGRTEAFF. CDR3 bases: TGTGCCAGCAGTGCCGGTCGCACTGAAGCTTTCTTT.

This clonotype was seen a handful of times. The rearrangement joins TRBV28 to TRBJ2-7, with D hard to call. Germline assignment: CDR1 MDHEN and CDR2 SYDVKM. This CDR3 comprises 15 residues. V was clipped by 7 bases and J by 3 bases, with 19 bases between them. The CDR3, as DNA: TGTGCCAGCATCAAAAACGGCCAAGCAAGCTACGAGCAGTACTTC. Its protein product is CASIKNGQASYEQYF.

In this sample, this clonotype turned up once. The chain has TRBV7-9 and TRBJ2-7, with 9 positions matching TRBD2. There are 14 residues in the CDR3. V lost 4 bases, J lost 3 bases, and 4 bases stayed unmatched. CDR1 is SEHNR, CDR2 FQNEAQ, per germline (reference sequence). The CDR3 DNA follows: TGTGCCAGCAGCTCGAGCGGGGGGATCTACGAGCAGTACTTC. This encodes CASSSSGGIYEQYF. The whole variable domain, filled in from reference TRBV7-9 and TRBJ2-7, reads DTGVSQNPRHKITKRGQNVTFRCDPISEHNRLYWYRQTLGQGPEFLTYFQNEAQLEKSRLLSDRFSAERPKGSFSTLEIQRTEQGDSAMYLCASSSSGGIYEQYFGPGTRLTVT.

This clonotype was recorded a few times. The V and J genes are TRBV27 and TRBJ1-2; D is ambiguous. Per the germline V gene, CDR1 is MNHEY and CDR2 is SMNVEV (reference sequence). Trimming stripped 7 bases from V and 2 bases from J, with 8 bases between. CDR3 size: 12 residues. CDR3 bases: TGTGCCAGCAAAACCGGCAACTATGGCTACACCTTC. Its translation is CASKTGNYGYTF.

The chain joins TRBV27 to TRBJ1-1; the match to TRBD1 covers 10 bases. The V segment lost 2 bases and the J segment 0 bases; nucleotides outside the gene matches: 3. The germline gives CDR1 MNHEY, CDR2 SMNVEV (reference sequence). This CDR3 has 16 residues. The CDR3 coding sequence is TGTGCCAGCAGTTTACGCGGGACAGGGGTGAACACTGAAGCTTTCTTT. Translated: CASSLRGTGVNTEAFF.

The chain has TRBV11-3 and TRBJ2-2; 10 bases are a match to TRBD1. V lost 6 bases, J lost 4 bases, and 8 bases stayed unmatched. Germline CDR1 reads SGHNT; CDR2 reads YENEEA. The CDR3 runs to 16 residues. The CDR3 loop is CASRRRTGGFTGELFF. CDR3 coding DNA: TGTGCCAGCAGACGGAGGACAGGGGGGTTCACCGGGGAGCTGTTTTTT.

Of note for this clonotype: The germline gene is not matched at one end of the junction; a read error may be the cause. The chain couples TRBV5-3 to TRBJ1-5; 7 positions agree with TRBD1. TRBV5-3 is flagged as an ORF with uncertain function. CDR3 length: 15 residues. CDR3 loop: CASSSTGSGYQPQHF. The CDR3 DNA reads as TGTGCCAGCAGCTCGACAGGGTCAGGTTATCAGCCCCAGCATTTT.

This clonotype was detected only a few times. The chain has TRBV7-8 and TRBJ1-2; D ambiguous. The germline CDR1 and CDR2 sequences are SGHVS and FQNEAQ. Between the trimmed V and J ends, which lost 5 bases and 1 base, there was a span of 5 bases. The CDR3 sequence is 12 residues long. The CDR3 DNA is TGTGCCAGCAGCGGGAATAACTATGGCTACACCTTC. Translation: CASSGNNYGYTF.